This T cell receptor beta chain was identified in a study of PD-1 blockade in classical Hodgkin lymphoma. Time point denoted: cycle 4 day 1 (C4D1), after 6 weeks of nivolumab. All patients relapsed after autologous stem cell transplantation, and brentuximab vedotin exposure varied. This clone was recorded a few times. Germline loops: CDR1 MGHDK, CDR2 SYGVNS. Trimming took 4 bases from V and 6 from J, leaving 15 bases between them. This CDR3 has 15 residues. Assay: immunoSEQ multiplex PCR; the TCRdb copy retains only in-frame clones and omits some. The data show 40,000 to 45,000 clones, approximately 71% seen once.

The sequencing here drew on peripheral blood mononuclear cells (PBMCs), taken before the fourth cycle of nivolumab. The TCR sequence derives from a human donor with classical Hodgkin lymphoma. The rearrangement joins TRBV25-1 to TRBJ1-4, with D unclear. The CDR3 DNA is TGTGCCAGCAGTGCGCCGAAGGTGGGGTATGAAAAACTGTTTTTT. As protein: CASSAPKVGYEKLFF.